These 30 T cell receptor beta chains share one sample of origin, sequenced in a study of blood T cell repertoires in COVID-19. Some clones are missing from TCRdb's copy, which holds only in-frame ones; the method was immunoSEQ multiplex PCR. The data hold 99,000 or so clones, with around 83% observed a single time. The sequencing input was peripheral blood. These receptors were taken from a man aged 70 or older with active or convalescent COVID-19.

This rearrangement joins TRBV6-6 to TRBJ2-3; 15 bases align to TRBD2. J lost 2 bases, V lost 5 bases, and 11 bases had no gene match. The CDR3 sequence is 19 residues long. In germline, CDR1 is MNHNY, CDR2 SVGAGI (reference sequence). The CDR3 region is CASSLMPGTSGGNTDTQYF. CDR3 sequence (DNA): TGTGCCAGCAGTCTCATGCCCGGGACTAGCGGGGGGAACACAGATACGCAGTATTTT.

The rearrangement joins TRBV5-6 to TRBJ2-7, with a weak D call TRBD2 (6 bases). V was cut by 3 bases and J by 4 bases, with 14 bases left in between. This CDR3 has 14 amino acids. The germline V gene encodes CDR1 SGHDT and CDR2 YYEEEE. In DNA form, the CDR3 reads TGTGCCAGCAGCTACGCCGGGGGAATTTACGAGCAGTACTTC. Translated, it gives CASSYAGGIYEQYF.

This clone was seen just once. V and J are TRBV7-2 and TRBJ1-6; D gene ambiguous. This CDR3 has 14 amino acids. The V gene's germline CDR1 is SGHTA and CDR2 FQGNSA. The V and J ends lost 7 bases and 10 bases respectively, with 17 bases between them. Written as DNA, the CDR3 is TGTGCCAGCAAAATATACCGGGTCGACTCACCCCTCCACTTT. It encodes CASKIYRVDSPLHF.

V and J are TRBV11-1 and TRBJ2-1; the D gene is possibly TRBD2 (7 bases). V lost 0 bases to trimming and J lost 2 bases, with 14 bases between them. The CDR3 has 17 amino acids. Germline CDR1 reads SGHAT; CDR2 reads FQDESV (reference sequence). CDR3 loop: CASSLAGAGAAYNEQFF. As DNA, the CDR3 is TGTGCCAGCAGCTTAGCGGGGGCGGGAGCTGCCTACAATGAGCAGTTCTTC. Supplemented by reference TRBV11-1 and TRBJ2-1, the full variable domain reads EAEVAQSPRYKITEKSQAVAFWCDPISGHATLYWYRQILGQGPELLVQFQDESVVDDSQLPKDRFSAERLKGVDSTLKIQPAELGDSAMYLCASSLAGAGAAYNEQFFGPGTRLTVL.

The gene calls are TRBV6-6 and TRBJ1-1; 10 bases fit TRBD1. V dropped 6 bases and J dropped 1; count of bases not matched to a gene: 8. CDR1 is MNHNY and CDR2 is SVGAGI in the germline V gene (reference sequence). The CDR3 runs to 16 residues. This chain's CDR3 is CASSRLRDRGNTEAFF. Here the CDR3 DNA reads TGTGCCAGCAGCCGTTTACGGGACAGGGGGAACACTGAAGCTTTCTTT.

The V call is TRBV6-5, the J call TRBJ2-4, with D perhaps matching TRBD2 (6 bases). Germline CDR1 MNHEY, CDR2 SVGAGI. This CDR3 spans 15 amino acids. Trimming removed 6 bases at V and 4 bases at J, with 16 bases between. CDR3 in DNA: TGTGCCAGCAGATCAGGGTTAGGAGGGAAAAACATTCAGTACTTC. It translates to CASRSGLGGKNIQYF.

The chain's CDR3 is CASSQEGGRGLSGELFF. The DNA for the CDR3 is TGTGCCAGCAGCCAAGAAGGGGGTAGGGGGCTATCCGGGGAGCTGTTTTTT. This chain uses TRBV3-1 (or the pseudogene TRBV3-2) with TRBJ2-2; TRBD1 matches at 7 bases. The CDR3 totals 17 residues. Losses at the gene ends were 0 bases for V and 6 bases for J; bases not matched to a gene: 10. CDR1 is LGHDT, CDR2 YNNKEL, per germline (reference sequence).

The genes are TRBV7-9 and TRBJ1-5, with 11 nucleotides matching TRBD1. Germline V gives CDR1 SEHNR, CDR2 FQNEAQ (reference sequence). The V segment lost 4 bases and the J segment 2 bases; nucleotides outside the gene matches: 4. The CDR3 length is 16 residues. The CDR3 DNA is TGTGCCAGCAGCTCTTGGACAGGGGGCCGCAATCAGCCCCAGCATTTT. Protein: CASSSWTGGRNQPQHF.

V usage is TRBV6-5 and J usage is TRBJ1-3; 7 nucleotides line up with TRBD1. Germline V gene sequence: CDR1 MNHEY, CDR2 SVGAGI. The junction had 5 bases not matched to a gene; V was cut back by 6 bases and J by 0 bases. The CDR3 extends over 15 amino acids. The CDR3 sequence: CASRIQGNSGNTIYF. Written as DNA, the CDR3 is TGTGCCAGCAGGATACAGGGGAACTCTGGAAACACCATATATTTT.

V gene TRBV5-5 combines with J gene TRBJ2-5; TRBD1 might be the D (5 bases). Germline V lookup: CDR1 SGHKS, CDR2 YYEKEE (reference sequence). V was pared by 0 bases and J by 2 bases, with 8 bases between. This CDR3 is built from 14 residues. The CDR3 DNA reads as TGTGCCAGCAGCTTGGGCGCAGGGCAAGAGACCCAGTACTTC. Translated: CASSLGAGQETQYF.

The rearrangement joins TRBV12-3 or TRBV12-4 to TRBJ1-5; D is uncertain. Between the trimmed V and J ends, which lost 1 base and 7 bases, there was a span of 8 bases. The CDR3 is made up of 13 amino acids. The CDR3 sequence is CASSLGRAQPQHF. The CDR3, as DNA: TGTGCCAGCAGTTTAGGTAGAGCCCAGCCCCAGCATTTT.

This clone was seen just once. The V and J genes are TRBV3-1 (or the pseudogene TRBV3-2) and TRBJ1-6; D possibly corresponds to TRBD1 (5 bases). V dropped 2 bases and J dropped 9 bases, with 8 bases sitting between them. CDR1 and CDR2 (germline): LGHDT, YNNKEL (reference sequence). The CDR3 length is 13 residues. CDR3 region: CASSQPGSSPLHF. CDR3 sequence (DNA): TGTGCCAGCAGCCAACCAGGGTCTTCACCCCTCCACTTT.

This chain connects TRBV7-2 to TRBJ1-6; D remains unclear. Germline V gene lookup returns CDR1 SGHTA and CDR2 FQGNSA. The CDR3 runs 14 residues. Trimming pared 1 base from V and 8 bases from J, leaving 9 bases between. The CDR3 is CASSLERRDSPLHF. In nucleotides, the CDR3 is TGTGCCAGCAGCTTAGAGCGGCGGGATTCACCCCTCCACTTT.

Comment on this clone: One junction end disagrees with the germline gene, perhaps due to a read error. V gene TRBV6-4 combines with J gene TRBJ2-6; 8 bases line up with TRBD1. This CDR3 contains 15 residues. Germline loops: CDR1 MRHNA, CDR2 SNTAGT. Written as DNA, the CDR3 is TGTGCCAGCAGTCCAGGGGGCGGAAGAGGGAACGGCCTGACTTTC. Translating it yields CASSPGGGRGNGLTF.

The chain joins TRBV5-4 to TRBJ2-7; tentatively, D is TRBD2 (5 bases). Germline-derived CDR1 and CDR2 are SGHNT and YYREEE (reference sequence). This CDR3 spans 17 amino acids. The germline V and J ends were trimmed by 0 bases and 1 base, with 17 bases remaining between them. CDR3 amino acids: CASSLGVRPGGSYEQYF. The CDR3 nucleotides are TGTGCCAGCAGCTTGGGGGTCCGCCCCGGAGGTTCCTACGAGCAGTACTTC.

This clone was recorded once. V usage is TRBV19 and J usage is TRBJ1-2; 10 positions match TRBD1. With 2 bases clipped from V and 6 bases from J, the junction kept 3 bases outside the gene matches. CDR1 is LNHDA, CDR2 SQIVND, per germline (reference sequence). This CDR3 contains 14 residues. CDR3 in DNA: TGTGCCAGTAGTATAACCGGACAGGGGGATGGCTACACCTTC. It specifies CASSITGQGDGYTF. The variable domain in full, completed from reference TRBV19 and TRBJ1-2, reads DGGITQSPKYLFRKEGQNVTLSCEQNLNHDAMYWYRQDPGQGLRLIYYSQIVNDFQKGDIAEGYSVSREKKESFPLTVTSAQKNPTAFYLCASSITGQGDGYTFGSGTRLTVV.

V usage is TRBV16 and J usage is TRBJ1-3; weak D call: TRBD1 (5 bases). Trimming left V 2 bases short and J 3 bases short, with 11 bases between. The CDR3 has 15 residues. Germline-derived CDR1 and CDR2 are KGHSY and FQNENV. This CDR3 reads CASSQNRGDGNTIYF. DNA for the CDR3: TGTGCCAGCAGCCAAAATAGGGGCGATGGAAACACCATATATTTT.

As DNA, the CDR3 is TGTGCCAGCTCACCGGACAGCGGGGGGGCAGATACGCAGTATTTT. This encodes CASSPDSGGADTQYF. The V and J genes are TRBV18 and TRBJ2-3; 10 nucleotides align to TRBD2. The trim removed 3 bases at V and 4 bases at J, leaving 4 bases unmatched. The CDR3 has 15 residues. Germline loops: CDR1 KGHSH, CDR2 LQKENI.

The chain carries TRBV13 and TRBJ2-7; 7 nucleotides align to TRBD1. The junction had 4 bases not matched to a gene; V was cut back by 1 base and J by 7 bases. CDR3 length equals 13 residues. CDR1 is PRHDT and CDR2 is FYEKMQ in the germline V gene (reference sequence). The CDR3 nucleotides read TGTGCCAGCAGCTTAGAGGGGGCCTGGGAGCAGTACTTC. This encodes CASSLEGAWEQYF.

The CDR3 nucleotides read TGTGCCAGCAACAGGGCAGGGACCCAGTACTTC. Amino acids: CASNRAGTQYF. The chain couples TRBV2 to TRBJ2-5; D possibly corresponds to TRBD1 (6 bases). Deletions cut 7 bases from V and 7 bases from J, with 10 bases between. The CDR3 has 11 residues. The germline CDR1 and CDR2 sequences are SNHLY and FYNNEI.

This clone was detected a few times. The V and J genes are TRBV27 and TRBJ2-2; TRBD1 might be the D (6 bases). The CDR3 is made up of 15 amino acids. Trimming left V 4 bases short and J 5 bases short, with 14 bases between. Germline V gene lookup returns CDR1 MNHEY and CDR2 SMNVEV (reference sequence). CDR3 residues: CASSSPGHVTGELFF. The CDR3 region has the DNA TGTGCCAGCAGTTCACCGGGACACGTAACCGGGGAGCTGTTTTTT.

The CDR3 spells CASSLRRTSSYNEQFF. In DNA form, the CDR3 reads TGTGCCAGCAGCTTAAGGAGGACTAGCTCCTACAATGAGCAGTTCTTC. V is TRBV7-3 and J is TRBJ2-1, with TRBD2 matching 7 bases. The ends lost 1 base at V and 0 bases at J; junction bases unmatched: 3. The CDR3 is 16 residues long. Looked up from germline, CDR1 is SGHTA and CDR2 is FQGTGA.

Of note for this clone: At the DNA level, this CDR3 is encoded by other sequences in the same sample as well. The chain links TRBV18 to TRBJ1-2; tentatively, D is TRBD1 (6 bases). CDR1 is KGHSH, CDR2 LQKENI, per germline. The CDR3 covers 13 residues. V lost 3 bases, J lost 2 bases, and 7 bases lay in between. CDR3 protein: CASSPDRNYGYTF. The DNA for the CDR3 is TGTGCCAGCTCACCCGACAGGAACTATGGCTACACCTTC.

V gene TRBV7-8 combines with J gene TRBJ1-1, with 7 bases lining up with TRBD1. Germline trimming cut 2 bases from V and 7 bases from J; bases unmatched to any gene: 7. Germline V gene sequence: CDR1 SGHVS, CDR2 FQNEAQ. The CDR3 is made up of 14 amino acids. The CDR3 coding sequence is TGTGCCAGCAGCTTATCGCAGGGGGTCTTTGAAGCTTTCTTT. This encodes CASSLSQGVFEAFF.

This chain uses TRBV23-1 with TRBJ1-5; TRBD1 agrees at 9 bases. TRBV23-1 is sorted into the ORF group, with uncertain function. After removal of 9 bases from V and 4 bases from J, the junction contained 7 bases not matched to a gene. The CDR3 extends over 14 amino acids. The CDR3 nucleotides read TGCGCCAGAACAGGGGGCTTGTTAAATCAGCCCCAGCATTTT. Amino acid sequence: CARTGGLLNQPQHF.

The genes are TRBV4-1 and TRBJ2-3, with 8 bases that match TRBD2. Trimming cost V 0 bases and J 1 base; bases outside gene matches: 6. The CDR3 consists of 17 residues. Germline loops: CDR1 MGHRA, CDR2 YSYEKL. The CDR3 region has the DNA TGCGCCAGCAGCCAAGATCAGACTAGCGAAGGCACAGATACGCAGTATTTT. Translated, it gives CASSQDQTSEGTDTQYF.

This clone has only one observation. The V call is TRBV7-2, the J call TRBJ2-1, with D maybe TRBD1 (5 bases). With 3 bases removed from V and 6 bases from J, the gap between germline ends came to 15 bases. CDR1 and CDR2 (germline): SGHTA, FQGNSA. This CDR3 comprises 15 residues. CDR3 in amino acids: CASSLALQGFNEQFF. Here the CDR3 DNA reads TGTGCCAGCAGCTTGGCCCTCCAGGGTTTCAATGAGCAGTTCTTC.

The V gene is TRBV13, the J gene TRBJ1-6; D gene unclear. Germline values: CDR1 PRHDT, CDR2 FYEKMQ (reference sequence). Trimming took 0 bases from V and 3 from J, leaving 9 bases between them. This CDR3 is 16 amino acids long. CDR3 loop: CASSLGTVSYNSPLHF. DNA of the CDR3: TGTGCCAGCAGCTTAGGTACAGTAAGCTATAATTCACCCCTCCACTTT.

The chain couples TRBV30 to TRBJ2-7, with 7 nucleotides matching TRBD1. J lost 3 bases, V lost 3 bases, and 2 bases had no gene match. This CDR3 has 12 amino acids. CDR1 is GTSNPN and CDR2 is SVGIG in the germline V gene (reference sequence). Here the CDR3 reads CAWRGQHYEQYF. In DNA, the CDR3 is TGTGCCTGGAGGGGACAGCACTACGAGCAGTACTTC.

The J gene is TRBJ2-5, the V gene TRBV24-1, with 7 positions matching TRBD2. CDR1 is KGHDR, CDR2 SFDVKD, per germline. V trimming: 3 bases; J trimming: 3 bases; junction bases outside the gene matches: 6. The CDR3 contains 15 residues. The CDR3 here is CATSDTAGRKETQYF. As DNA, the CDR3 is TGTGCCACCAGTGATACAGCGGGGCGAAAAGAGACCCAGTACTTC.